Listed below are T cell receptor beta chains from one sample, sequenced in a study of cytomegalovirus exposure and HLA in healthy donors. TCRdb's copy holds only in-frame clones and misses some; the assay was immunoSEQ multiplex PCR. This sample has some 40,000 clones, with 81% found just once. Sample: PBMCs. The receptors originated from a man aged 50 to 59 in good health and CMV-seronegative. CDR3s include the opening cysteine and the closing phenylalanine or tryptophan. Fields, in order: J gene, V gene, D gene, CDR3 protein. A D gene is named only where the DNA matches it firmly.

TRBJ2-5	TRBV7-6	-	CASSLMSDQETQYF
TRBJ1-2	TRBV7-2	-	CASSLEGTFARPGYTF
TRBJ2-3	TRBV7-3	TRBD2	CASSLAGGWDTQYF
TRBJ2-7	TRBV5-1	TRBD1	CASSVQPPGQGYEQYF
TRBJ2-6	TRBV10-3	-	CATDPGFSGANVLTF
TRBJ2-2	TRBV14	-	CASSQEGGSGELFF
TRBJ1-1	TRBV7-9	-	CASSLGRNTEAFF
TRBJ2-7	TRBV6-6	TRBD1	CASRNLPGQGAHEQYF
TRBJ2-1	TRBV5-5	-	CASSISGSSYNEQFF
TRBJ1-2	TRBV9	-	CASRPTGGNYGYTF
TRBJ1-5	TRBV28	-	CASSLGDRPQHF
TRBJ2-1	TRBV20-1	-	CSARNRDEQFF
TRBJ1-1	TRBV7-2	-	CASSISRTDGAFF
TRBJ2-2	TRBV7-9	-	CASSSGGKLTGELFF
TRBJ2-7	TRBV15	TRBD2	CATSNQLAGREQYF
TRBJ2-1	TRBV7-2	TRBD2	CASSLVSSGGSSYNEQFF
TRBJ2-2	TRBV19	TRBD2	CASRYSGTGELFF
TRBJ2-2	TRBV9	TRBD1	CASSVTGTGRTGELFF
TRBJ2-2	TRBV29-1	TRBD1	CSVERTVGSGQGGTGELFF
TRBJ2-2	TRBV11-2	-	CASSPRVGGWELFF
TRBJ1-2	TRBV5-6	-	CASTSPGGGDGYTF
TRBJ1-1	TRBV5-1	-	CASSLRGPTEAFF
TRBJ1-4	TRBV7-2	-	CASSLEPEEKLFF
TRBJ1-3	TRBV28	-	CASGLVGAAYSGNTIYF
TRBJ2-1	TRBV10-3	TRBD1	CAISGQEDNEQFF